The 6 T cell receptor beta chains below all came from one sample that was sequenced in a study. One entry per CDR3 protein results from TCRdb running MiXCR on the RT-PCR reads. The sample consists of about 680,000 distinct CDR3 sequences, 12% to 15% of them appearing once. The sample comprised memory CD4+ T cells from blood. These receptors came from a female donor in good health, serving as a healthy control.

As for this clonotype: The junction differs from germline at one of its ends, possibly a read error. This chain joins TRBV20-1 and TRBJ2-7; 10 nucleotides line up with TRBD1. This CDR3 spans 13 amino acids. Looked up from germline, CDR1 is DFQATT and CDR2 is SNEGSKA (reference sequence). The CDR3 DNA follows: TGCAGTGCTGGAGACAGGGGGCCGAGCGAGCAGTACTTC. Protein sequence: CSAGDRGPSEQYF.

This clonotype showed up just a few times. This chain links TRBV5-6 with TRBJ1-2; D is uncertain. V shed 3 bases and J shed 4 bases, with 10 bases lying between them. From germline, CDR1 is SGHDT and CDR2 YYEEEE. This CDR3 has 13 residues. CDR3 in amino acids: CASSYEGIYGYTF. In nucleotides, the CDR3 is TGTGCCAGCAGCTATGAGGGAATCTATGGCTACACCTTC.

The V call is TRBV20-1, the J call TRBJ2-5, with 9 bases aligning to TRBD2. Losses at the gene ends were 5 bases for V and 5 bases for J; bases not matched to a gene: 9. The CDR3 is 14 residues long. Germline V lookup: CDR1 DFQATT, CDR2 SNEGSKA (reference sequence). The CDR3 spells CSARGREGLETQYF. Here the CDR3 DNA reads TGCAGTGCTCGGGGGCGGGAGGGCCTTGAGACCCAGTACTTC.

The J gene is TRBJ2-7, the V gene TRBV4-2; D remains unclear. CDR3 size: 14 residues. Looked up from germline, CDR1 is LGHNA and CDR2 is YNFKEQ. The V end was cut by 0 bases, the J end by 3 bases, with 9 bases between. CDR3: CASSQDSWGYEQYF. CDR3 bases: TGTGCCAGCAGCCAAGACAGCTGGGGCTACGAGCAGTACTTC.

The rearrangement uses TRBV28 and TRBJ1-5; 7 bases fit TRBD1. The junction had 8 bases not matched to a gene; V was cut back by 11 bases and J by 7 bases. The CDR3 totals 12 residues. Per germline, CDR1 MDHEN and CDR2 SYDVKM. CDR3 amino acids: CAGNRGGQPQHF. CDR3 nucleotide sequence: TGTGCCGGAAACAGGGGTGGACAGCCCCAGCATTTT.

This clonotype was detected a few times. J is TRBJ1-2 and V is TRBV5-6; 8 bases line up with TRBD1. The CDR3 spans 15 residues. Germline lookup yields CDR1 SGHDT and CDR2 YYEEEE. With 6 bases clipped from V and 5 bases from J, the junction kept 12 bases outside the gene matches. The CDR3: CASIESWTGRYGYTF. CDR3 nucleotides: TGTGCCAGCATCGAATCATGGACAGGGAGGTATGGCTACACCTTC.